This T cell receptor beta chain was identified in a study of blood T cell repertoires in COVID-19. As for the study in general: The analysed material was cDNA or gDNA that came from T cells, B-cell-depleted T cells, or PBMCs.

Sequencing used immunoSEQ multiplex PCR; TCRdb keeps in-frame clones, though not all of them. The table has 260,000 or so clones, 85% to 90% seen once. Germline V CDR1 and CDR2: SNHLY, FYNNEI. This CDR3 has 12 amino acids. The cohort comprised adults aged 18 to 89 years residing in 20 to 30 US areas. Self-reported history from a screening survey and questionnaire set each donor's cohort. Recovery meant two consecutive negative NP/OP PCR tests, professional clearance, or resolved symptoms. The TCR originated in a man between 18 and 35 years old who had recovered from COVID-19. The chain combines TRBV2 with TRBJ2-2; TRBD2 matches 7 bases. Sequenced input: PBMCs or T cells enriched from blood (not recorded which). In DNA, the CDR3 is TGTGGCGGGAGCAGGGACACCGGGGAGCTGTTTTTT. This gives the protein CGGSRDTGELFF. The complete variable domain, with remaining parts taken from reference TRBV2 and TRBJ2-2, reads EPEVTQTPSHQVTQMGQEVILRCVPISNHLYFYWYRQILGQKVEFLVSFYNNEISEKSEIFDDQFSVERPDGSNFTLKIRSTKLEDSAMYFCGGSRDTGELFFGEGSRLTVL.